One and the same sample provided the 32 T cell receptor beta chains below, sequenced in a study of cytotoxic CD8 clonotypes in ibrutinib-treated CLL. Some clones are missing from TCRdb's copy, which holds only in-frame ones; the method was immunoSEQ multiplex PCR. This sample has some 350,000 clones, with around 66% found just once. Source: PBMCs, taken after 36 months of ibrutinib treatment. These receptor sequences come from a human donor with chronic lymphocytic leukemia.

This clone has more than one count but fewer than ten. This chain uses TRBV7-9 with TRBJ1-1, with TRBD1 matching 9 bases. J was trimmed by 4 bases and V by 5 bases; bases with no gene match: 5. Germline CDR1 and CDR2: SEHNR and FQNEAQ (reference sequence). CDR3 length: 14 residues. The chain's CDR3 is CASSPDRGSTEAFF. The CDR3 DNA follows: TGTGCCAGCAGCCCTGACAGGGGGAGCACTGAAGCTTTCTTT.

This clone was observed a handful of times. The V and J genes are TRBV27 and TRBJ2-7, with D possibly being TRBD2 (5 bases). V was cut by 4 bases and J by 0 bases, with 10 bases left in between. The CDR3 has 14 amino acids. Germline V gives CDR1 MNHEY, CDR2 SMNVEV (reference sequence). DNA of the CDR3: TGTGCCAGCAGTTACAGCGGTAGCTCCTACGAGCAGTACTTC. This codes for CASSYSGSSYEQYF.

This clone turned up a few times. The rearrangement links TRBV28 to TRBJ1-5, with TRBD1 matching 10 bases. The CDR3 has 19 amino acids. Germline loops: CDR1 MDHEN, CDR2 SYDVKM. With 2 bases clipped from V and 2 bases from J, the junction kept 12 bases outside the gene matches. CDR3 loop: CASSLMGDRGHMGNQPQHF. Here the CDR3 DNA reads TGTGCCAGCAGTTTAATGGGGGACAGGGGACATATGGGCAATCAGCCCCAGCATTTT. Full variable domain (rest looked up from reference TRBV28 and TRBJ1-5): DVKVTQSSRYLVKRTGEKVFLECVQDMDHENMFWYRQDPGLGLRLIYFSYDVKMKEKGDIPEGYSVSREKKERFSLILESASTNQTSMYLCASSLMGDRGHMGNQPQHFGDGTRLSIL.

V usage is TRBV11-2 and J usage is TRBJ2-3; D is ambiguous. V was clipped by 7 bases and J by 6 bases, with 17 bases between them. CDR1 is SGHAT and CDR2 is FQNNGV in the germline V gene. The CDR3 is 14 residues long. CDR3 sequence: CASTSYRPQDTQYF. CDR3 in DNA: TGTGCCAGCACCTCATACCGGCCACAGGATACGCAGTATTTT.

This clone was seen only once. The sample has other DNA sequences that encode this CDR3 too. This chain links TRBV7-9 with TRBJ1-2; D is unresolved. This CDR3 spans 13 amino acids. Germline CDR1 is SEHNR and CDR2 is FQNEAQ (reference sequence). V was clipped by 0 bases and J by 3 bases, with 5 bases between them. The CDR3 nucleotides are TGTGCCAGCAGCTTAGCAGGAGACTATGGCTACACCTTC. The encoded protein is CASSLAGDYGYTF.

This clone has just a few counts. The chain is built from TRBV7-6 and TRBJ2-7; 9 positions match TRBD1. The germline V gene encodes CDR1 SGHVS and CDR2 FNYEAQ. V trimming: 4 bases; J trimming: 7 bases; junction bases outside the gene matches: 5. The CDR3 totals 13 residues. CDR3 DNA sequence: TGTGCCAGCAGCTGGGGGACAGGGAGTGAGCAGTACTTC. Translated, it gives CASSWGTGSEQYF.

CDR3 protein: CASSLVLAGGPRYNEQFF. In nucleotides, the CDR3 is TGTGCCAGCAGCTTAGTACTAGCGGGAGGGCCGAGGTACAATGAGCAGTTCTTC. The chain employs TRBV11-3 and TRBJ2-1, with 13 bases that match TRBD2. The V segment lost 1 base and the J segment 4 bases; nucleotides outside the gene matches: 7. The CDR3 is 18 amino acids. Per germline, CDR1 SGHNT and CDR2 YENEEA.

The chain's CDR3 is CASSPNQGRNTEAFF. The CDR3 DNA sequence: TGTGCCAGCTCACCAAATCAGGGTCGGAACACTGAAGCTTTCTTT. This rearrangement joins TRBV18 to TRBJ1-1, with D possibly being TRBD1 (5 bases). The CDR3 is 15 amino acids. In germline, CDR1 is KGHSH, CDR2 LQKENI. Trimming removed 2 bases at V and 1 base at J, with 11 bases between.

CDR3 DNA sequence: TGTGCCAGCAGCGTAGTTTGGAATTCACCCCTCCACTTT. It translates to CASSVVWNSPLHF. The chain has TRBV9 and TRBJ1-6; D unclear. Trimming cost V 0 bases and J 7 bases, with 5 bases left between them. The germline gives CDR1 SGDLS, CDR2 YYNGEE. The CDR3 spans 13 residues.

This sequence joins TRBV21-1 and TRBJ2-5. TRBV21-1 is an annotated pseudogene. This CDR3 contains 17 residues. Written as DNA, the CDR3 is TGTGCCAGCAGCAAGACACAGAAGGTAGGTAGCTTGAAGACCCAGTACTTC. This codes for CASSKTQKVGSLKTQYF.

The rearrangement links TRBV7-9 to TRBJ1-3; the D is unclear. CDR3 length: 16 amino acids. V was clipped by 5 bases and J by 0 bases, with 14 bases between them. Germline CDR1 reads SEHNR; CDR2 reads FQNEAQ (reference sequence). CDR3 nucleotide sequence: TGTGCCAGCAGCCCCAGACCAGGAAGCTCTGGAAACACCATATATTTT. It translates to CASSPRPGSSGNTIYF.

This chain links TRBV27 with TRBJ2-1, with TRBD2 as a possible D gene (6 bases). Germline V gives CDR1 MNHEY, CDR2 SMNVEV (reference sequence). Trimming cost V 10 bases and J 4 bases, with 23 bases left between them. The CDR3 has 16 residues. The CDR3 here is CATLGLAQGVYNEQFF. For the CDR3, the DNA is TGTGCCACCCTGGGGCTAGCGCAAGGTGTTTACAATGAGCAGTTCTTC.

The chain joins TRBV7-8 to TRBJ2-3, with D possibly being TRBD1 or TRBD2 (5 bases each). The germline V gene encodes CDR1 SGHVS and CDR2 FQNEAQ. This CDR3 is built from 14 residues. V was cut by 3 bases and J by 0 bases, with 7 bases left in between. Here the CDR3 DNA reads TGTGCCAGCAGCTTCGGGGACAGCACAGATACGCAGTATTTT. It encodes CASSFGDSTDTQYF.

V gene TRBV13 combines with J gene TRBJ2-7, with a tentative D call TRBD1 (5 bases). The germline V gene has CDR1 PRHDT and CDR2 FYEKMQ (reference sequence). There are 13 residues in the CDR3. Trimming shortened V by 5 bases and J by 3 bases, and 11 bases separated the two germline ends. The DNA of the CDR3 is TGTGCCAGCAGCCCAGGACAAAACTACGAGCAGTACTTC. Amino acids: CASSPGQNYEQYF.

This chain links TRBV29-1 with TRBJ2-1; 7 bases are a match to TRBD2. Germline V lookup: CDR1 SQVTM, CDR2 ANQGSEA. V lost 4 bases to trimming and J lost 6 bases; unmatched junction nucleotides: 6. CDR3 length equals 13 residues. For the CDR3, the DNA is TGCAGCGTTGCGGGAGGAAGAGGCAATGAGCAGTTCTTC. Translating gives CSVAGGRGNEQFF.

V is TRBV6-6 and J is TRBJ2-7; D gene unclear. The germline V gene encodes CDR1 MNHNY and CDR2 SVGAGI (reference sequence). V lost 2 bases and J lost 4, with 12 bases in between. The CDR3 is made up of 14 amino acids. CDR3 residues: CASSYRKGWYEQYF. For the CDR3, the DNA is TGTGCCAGCAGTTACAGGAAAGGGTGGTACGAGCAGTACTTC.

The rearrangement joins TRBV13 to TRBJ2-7; 7 positions agree with TRBD1. Germline V gives CDR1 PRHDT, CDR2 FYEKMQ (reference sequence). V was pared by 4 bases and J by 3 bases, with 9 bases of the junction left unmatched. This CDR3 spans 15 amino acids. The CDR3 bases are TGTGCCAGCAGCTCCCGACAGGGAACGGGCTACGAGCAGTACTTC. Protein product: CASSSRQGTGYEQYF.

V gene TRBV15 combines with J gene TRBJ1-2; perhaps TRBD1 as D (6 bases). This CDR3 region has 13 residues. The V end was cut by 8 bases, the J end by 4 bases, with 14 bases between. Germline V gene lookup returns CDR1 LNHNV and CDR2 YYDKDF (reference sequence). CDR3 sequence (DNA): TGTGCCACCGGTTGGGGGGGCCTCTATGGCTACACCTTC. It specifies CATGWGGLYGYTF.

The chain carries TRBV9 and TRBJ2-3, with 9 bases identical to TRBD2. The junction had 5 bases not matched to a gene; V was cut back by 4 bases and J by 2 bases. The CDR3 spans 15 residues. Germline CDR1 is SGDLS and CDR2 is YYNGEE. CDR3 DNA sequence: TGTGCCAGCAGCCCCAGACTAGCGGTCACAGATACGCAGTATTTT. It is translated as CASSPRLAVTDTQYF.

The V gene is TRBV7-6, the J gene TRBJ2-7; maybe TRBD2 (6 bases). This CDR3 spans 14 amino acids. The V gene lost 5 bases and the J gene lost 3 bases, with 14 bases spanning the gap. Germline values: CDR1 SGHVS, CDR2 FNYEAQ. In DNA form, the CDR3 reads TGTGCCAGCAGCCCCGGGGGAAGATTCTACGAGCAGTACTTC. Its translation: CASSPGGRFYEQYF.

The chain recombines TRBV12-5 with TRBJ2-7, with 8 bases matching TRBD1. Germline assignment: CDR1 LGHNT and CDR2 FRNRAP. J gave up 3 bases and V 7 bases, and 14 bases lay outside the gene matches. This CDR3 has 16 amino acids. The CDR3 protein is CASANPDREIYYEQYF. The CDR3 nucleotides are TGTGCTAGTGCCAATCCGGACAGGGAAATATACTACGAGCAGTACTTC.

This chain uses TRBV5-1 with TRBJ2-7; perhaps TRBD1 as D (6 bases). Germline assignment: CDR1 SGHRS and CDR2 YFSETQ. V was trimmed by 0 bases and J by 2 bases, leaving 15 bases between them. CDR3 length: 16 residues. In DNA, the CDR3 is TGCGCCAGCAGCTTGGGCCGACAGGCTCCCGCCTACGAGCAGTACTTC. This gives the protein CASSLGRQAPAYEQYF. The full variable domain, with the rest looked up from reference TRBV5-1 and TRBJ2-7, is KAGVTQTPRYLIKTRGQQVTLSCSPISGHRSVSWYQQTPGQGLQFLFEYFSETQRNKGNFPGRFSGRQFSNSRSEMNVSTLELGDSALYLCASSLGRQAPAYEQYFGPGTRLTVT.

This sequence joins TRBV29-1 and TRBJ2-1, with a weak D call TRBD1 (6 bases). The CDR3 consists of 13 residues. The V end lost 8 bases, the J end lost 9 bases, and 20 bases lay between the germline ends. Germline assignment: CDR1 SQVTM and CDR2 ANQGSEA. The CDR3: CSLGQVRPSEQFF. CDR3 coding DNA: TGCAGCTTGGGACAAGTACGCCCCAGTGAGCAGTTCTTC.

This sequence joins TRBV28 and TRBJ1-5, with 7 bases lining up with TRBD1. The CDR3 loop spans 15 amino acids. Unmatched junction bases numbered 3, after V lost 3 bases and J lost 1 base. CDR1 is MDHEN, CDR2 SYDVKM, per germline. CDR3 sequence: CASSLSGQSNQPQHF. CDR3 in DNA: TGTGCCAGCAGTTTGTCGGGACAGAGCAATCAGCCCCAGCATTTT.

The rearrangement joins TRBV9 to TRBJ2-5; the D is unclear. The CDR3 has 14 residues. Germline assignment: CDR1 SGDLS and CDR2 YYNGEE. Trimming left V 0 bases short and J 1 base short, with 7 bases between. The CDR3 is CASSVGLIQETQYF. The CDR3 DNA is TGTGCCAGCAGCGTAGGACTCATCCAAGAGACCCAGTACTTC.

The rearrangement links TRBV11-3 to TRBJ2-2, with 9 bases aligning to TRBD2. The germline gives CDR1 SGHNT, CDR2 YENEEA. V dropped 5 bases and J dropped 4; count of bases not matched to a gene: 5. This CDR3 contains 15 residues. The chain's CDR3 is CASSAGLARTGELFF. The CDR3 region has the DNA TGTGCCAGCAGCGCTGGACTAGCGCGCACCGGGGAGCTGTTTTTT.

The table lists this clone with a few counts. One base separates it from a far larger clone, so it is likely a read error. V and J are TRBV7-9 and TRBJ2-1; 7 nucleotides match TRBD1. CDR3 length: 15 amino acids. The ends lost 6 bases at V and 0 bases at J; junction bases unmatched: 5. The germline V gene has CDR1 SEHNR and CDR2 FQNEAQ (reference sequence). The CDR3 loop is CASRGDRSSYNEQFF. Written as DNA, the CDR3 is TGTGCCAGCAGGGGGGACAGAAGCTCCTACAATGAGCAGTTCTTC.

V usage is TRBV5-4 and J usage is TRBJ2-5, with TRBD1 identical over 7 bases. The CDR3 is 15 residues long. Germline lookup yields CDR1 SGHNT and CDR2 YYREEE (reference sequence). J gave up 5 bases and V 0 bases, and 7 bases lay outside the gene matches. This chain's CDR3 is CASSLAQGSGETQYF. DNA for the CDR3: TGTGCCAGCAGCTTGGCACAGGGGTCGGGGGAGACCCAGTACTTC.

V and J are TRBV6-1 and TRBJ1-3, with 9 bases that match TRBD1. This CDR3 is built from 17 residues. Losses at the gene ends were 4 bases for V and 0 bases for J; bases not matched to a gene: 7. Germline CDR1 and CDR2: MNHNS and SASEGT. The CDR3 loop is CASSVQGARLSGNTIYF. CDR3 DNA: TGTGCCAGCAGTGTACAGGGGGCCAGACTCTCTGGAAACACCATATATTTT.

This clone was seen more than once but under ten times. The rearrangement joins TRBV18 to TRBJ1-2, with TRBD1 matching over 7 bases. V was pared by 3 bases and J by 0 bases, with 4 bases of the junction left unmatched. This CDR3 has 15 residues. Per the germline V gene, CDR1 is KGHSH and CDR2 is LQKENI. The CDR3 nucleotides read TGTGCCAGCTCACCGGGACAGCGATCTAACTATGGCTACACCTTC. Protein sequence: CASSPGQRSNYGYTF. Variable domain in full (rest from reference TRBV18 and TRBJ1-2): NAGVMQNPRHLVRRRGQEARLRCSPMKGHSHVYWYRQLPEEGLKFMVYLQKENIIDESGMPKERFSAEFPKEGPSILRIQQVVRGDSAAYFCASSPGQRSNYGYTFGSGTRLTVV.

The genes are TRBV10-3 and TRBJ1-5; D may be TRBD1 (5 bases). This CDR3 is built from 14 residues. Germline values: CDR1 ENHRY, CDR2 SYGVKD. With 6 bases removed from V and 3 bases from J, the gap between germline ends came to 12 bases. The CDR3 DNA reads TGTGCCATCAGGGGGGAGGGGACCAATCAGCCCCAGCATTTT. Amino acid sequence: CAIRGEGTNQPQHF.

The chain carries TRBV15 and TRBJ2-2, with 8 nucleotides matching TRBD2. Germline loops: CDR1 LNHNV, CDR2 YYDKDF (reference sequence). The V and J ends lost 5 bases and 1 base, in that order; junction bases with no gene match: 12. The CDR3 is 18 residues long. The CDR3 DNA reads as TGTGCCACCAGCCTAGGAATACTAGCGGAGGAGAACACCGGGGAGCTGTTTTTT. Translation: CATSLGILAEENTGELFF.